This T cell receptor (beta chain) came from a study of blood T cells in healthy people across ages. The use of a sample-barcoded 5' primer and a J-beta primer mix characterized a second PCR of roughly 6 to 11 cycles. One entry per CDR3 protein results from TCRdb running MiXCR on the 5' RACE reads. The sample records some 1.5 million distinct CDR3 sequences, roughly 43% being singletons. This CDR3 spans 15 amino acids. The germline gives CDR1 DFQATT, CDR2 SNEGSKA (reference sequence). The V gene lost 6 bases and the J gene lost 1 base, with 18 bases spanning the gap. The receptor was isolated from a woman aged 18-29 years in good health. Input material: blood. J is TRBJ1-1 and V is TRBV20-1, with D possibly TRBD1 on 5 matching bases. CDR3 nucleotides: TGCAGTGCAAGATCTAGGAGGGGCACGAACACTGAAGCTTTCTTT. The encoded protein is CSARSRRGTNTEAFF.